Following are 19 T cell receptor beta chains from one sample sequenced in a study of OX40 agonist ivuxolimab in advanced cancers. Libraries were prepared by immunoSEQ multiplex PCR; TCRdb keeps only in-frame clonotypes and omits some of them. The table has 55,000 to 80,000 clones, 84% seen once. Sequences were derived from CD4+ or CD8+ T cells sorted from blood, sampled in a trial of the OX40 agonist ivuxolimab. These receptors were taken from an adult with an advanced solid tumor such as melanoma, head and neck, liver or kidney cancer.

The rearrangement uses TRBV5-8 and TRBJ1-1, with D perhaps matching TRBD1 (5 bases). Trimming took off 6 bases at V and 4 bases at J, with 19 bases between the two ends. Germline V gene sequence: CDR1 SGHTS, CDR2 YDEGEE. This CDR3 has 15 amino acids. The DNA of the CDR3 is TGTGCCAGCACCCGGGGTGGGGGTGGTGTCACTGAAGCTTTCTTT. It yields the protein CASTRGGGGVTEAFF.

This chain joins TRBV14 and TRBJ1-4, with unresolved D. Germline V gives CDR1 SGHDN, CDR2 FVKESK. The V end lost 0 bases, the J end lost 11 bases, and 10 bases lay between the germline ends. CDR3 size: 13 residues. The CDR3 DNA follows: TGTGCCAGCAGCCAAGATATCGGGGTGAAACTGTTTTTT. Translated, it gives CASSQDIGVKLFF.

This chain joins TRBV21-1 and TRBJ2-7; the table's D call, TRBD1, was not checked against the DNA. TRBV21-1 is tagged as a pseudogene. The CDR3 has 17 residues. DNA of the CDR3: TGTGCCAGCAGCGATACCCTAGGGACAGCACCTTCCTACGAGCAGTACTTC. Translation gives CASSDTLGTAPSYEQYF.

In its sample, this clone was seen once. The CDR3 here is CASSSPTQGKVRQFF. CDR3 in DNA: TGTGCCAGCAGTTCTCCCACACAGGGAAAAGTTCGGCAGTTCTTC. This chain links TRBV27 with TRBJ2-1, with D possibly matching TRBD1 (6 bases). CDR1 MNHEY and CDR2 SMNVEV come from the germline V gene (reference sequence). The CDR3 runs 15 residues. Deletions cut 4 bases from V and 12 bases from J, with 22 bases between.

This clone was picked up a small number of times. This chain uses TRBV6-1 with TRBJ2-7; either TRBD1 or TRBD2 may supply D (7 bases each). CDR3 length: 16 amino acids. Trimming took off 0 bases at V and 3 bases at J, with 15 bases between the two ends. Germline V CDR1 and CDR2: MNHNS, SASEGT. For the CDR3, the DNA is TGTGCCAGCAGTGAAGCGCGGGGGACAGTCTTCTACGAGCAGTACTTC. This sequence encodes CASSEARGTVFYEQYF.

The chain links TRBV7-2 to TRBJ2-1; the D is unclear. The V gene's germline CDR1 is SGHTA and CDR2 FQGNSA. The CDR3 is 13 amino acids. V was shortened by 0 bases and J by 8 bases, with 8 bases between the two germline ends. CDR3 DNA: TGTGCCAGCAGCTTAGCGACCCAATATGAGCAGTTCTTC. Translation gives CASSLATQYEQFF.

This clone occurred once. The chain couples TRBV7-9 to TRBJ1-3; D unclear. Germline V gene lookup returns CDR1 SEHNR and CDR2 FQNEAQ (reference sequence). There are 12 residues in the CDR3. Trimming left V 4 bases short and J 8 bases short, with 9 bases between. The CDR3 coding sequence is TGTGCCAGCAGCTCCCAGAGGGACACCATATATTTT. Its protein is CASSSQRDTIYF.

The chain links TRBV7-3 to TRBJ2-1, with 7 bases lining up with TRBD2. This CDR3 region has 15 residues. Germline V CDR1 and CDR2: SGHTA, FQGTGA. With V trimmed by 3 bases and J by 7 bases, 9 bases remained unmatched. The CDR3 spells CASSLAGAGSNEQFF. The DNA for the CDR3 is TGTGCCAGCAGCTTGGCGGGAGCGGGATCTAATGAGCAGTTCTTC.

This clone was observed a few times. This chain links TRBV4-1 with TRBJ2-1; 10 positions match TRBD1. CDR3 length equals 15 residues. In germline, CDR1 is MGHRA, CDR2 YSYEKL. The V gene end was trimmed by 5 bases and the J gene end by 7 bases; junction bases not matched to a gene: 8. DNA for the CDR3: TGCGCCAGCAGCTTGGGGGGACAGGGGTTGAATGAGCAGTTCTTC. Its translation: CASSLGGQGLNEQFF.

The genes are TRBV29-1 and TRBJ2-3; D is unclear. The CDR3 loop spans 13 amino acids. CDR1 is SQVTM, CDR2 ANQGSEA, per germline. Trimming took 2 bases from V and 6 from J, leaving 12 bases between them. CDR3 sequence reads: CSVERPVLDTQYF. CDR3 bases: TGCAGCGTTGAACGGCCGGTGCTCGATACGCAGTATTTT.

This chain links TRBV11-2 with TRBJ1-1; 7 nucleotides match TRBD1. Looked up from germline, CDR1 is SGHAT and CDR2 is FQNNGV. The junction had 5 bases not matched to a gene; V was cut back by 6 bases and J by 4 bases. CDR3 length: 13 residues. The CDR3 DNA reads TGTGCCAGCAGAGGGGCAGGGGGCACTGAAGCTTTCTTT. Residues: CASRGAGGTEAFF.

CDR3 coding DNA: TGCGCCAGCAGTCCCCTAGGATACTCCTACGAGCAGTACTTC. Translation gives CASSPLGYSYEQYF. The gene calls are TRBV5-1 and TRBJ2-7; D gene ambiguous. Germline V lookup: CDR1 SGHRS, CDR2 YFSETQ. Trimming removed 5 bases from V and 0 bases from J, with 12 bases in between. This CDR3 contains 14 residues.

The chain links TRBV5-1 to TRBJ1-4; a possible D gene is TRBD1 (6 bases). This CDR3 region has 15 residues. The V end lost 4 bases, the J end lost 7 bases, and 17 bases lay between the germline ends. CDR1 is SGHRS and CDR2 is YFSETQ in the germline V gene. Here the CDR3 reads CASSQGGGGSEKLFF. The CDR3 DNA is TGCGCCAGCAGCCAAGGAGGGGGTGGTAGTGAAAAACTGTTTTTT.

The rearrangement links TRBV7-3 to TRBJ2-3, with D possibly being TRBD1 (5 bases). The CDR3 contains 14 residues. Per the germline V gene, CDR1 is SGHTA and CDR2 is FQGTGA. The V end was cut by 2 bases, the J end by 3 bases, with 9 bases between. This CDR3 reads CASSLEQGTDTQYF. The CDR3 bases are TGTGCCAGCAGCTTAGAGCAGGGAACAGATACGCAGTATTTT.

This chain connects TRBV2 to TRBJ2-3, with TRBD2 matching 9 bases. Germline loops: CDR1 SNHLY, CDR2 FYNNEI. The CDR3 spans 15 residues. The ends lost 8 bases at V and 1 base at J; junction bases unmatched: 7. The DNA of the CDR3 is TGTGCCAGCCAGTTCCAGCGGGGGGGCACAGATACGCAGTATTTT. This gives the protein CASQFQRGGTDTQYF.

CDR3 amino acids: CASSNRRLSNYGYTF. The DNA of the CDR3 is TGTGCCAGTTCTAATAGGAGACTGAGTAACTATGGCTACACCTTC. V is TRBV19 and J is TRBJ1-2; D is unclear. Germline CDR1 is LNHDA and CDR2 is SQIVND (reference sequence). Trimming removed 8 bases at V and 1 base at J, with 17 bases between. The CDR3 is 15 amino acids.

The chain uses TRBV18 and TRBJ2-3; 9 bases are shared with TRBD2. This CDR3 region has 14 residues. V was clipped by 6 bases and J by 1 base; unmatched bases: 2. Germline V CDR1 and CDR2: KGHSH, LQKENI. The CDR3 here is CASSRTSGTDTQYF. CDR3 DNA: TGTGCCAGCTCCCGGACTAGCGGCACAGATACGCAGTATTTT.

The chain is built from TRBV7-2 and TRBJ2-5; the match to TRBD1 covers 8 bases. The CDR3 contains 15 residues. Per germline, CDR1 SGHTA and CDR2 FQGNSA. The junction had 5 bases not matched to a gene; V was cut back by 1 base and J by 4 bases. Here the CDR3 reads CASSLDGRGRETQYF. In nucleotides, the CDR3 is TGTGCCAGCAGCTTAGACGGCAGGGGGCGAGAGACCCAGTACTTC.

This chain uses TRBV28 with TRBJ1-1; no definite D call. Germline CDR1 is MDHEN and CDR2 is SYDVKM. This CDR3 has 16 amino acids. V was shortened by 6 bases and J by 4 bases, with 21 bases between the two germline ends. The CDR3, as DNA: TGTGCCAGCAGCCTTATCAGCATAACAGCGACCACTGAAGCTTTCTTT. Translating gives CASSLISITATTEAFF. Full variable domain (missing parts from reference TRBV28 and TRBJ1-1): DVKVTQSSRYLVKRTGEKVFLECVQDMDHENMFWYRQDPGLGLRLIYFSYDVKMKEKGDIPEGYSVSREKKERFSLILESASTNQTSMYLCASSLISITATTEAFFGQGTRLTVV.